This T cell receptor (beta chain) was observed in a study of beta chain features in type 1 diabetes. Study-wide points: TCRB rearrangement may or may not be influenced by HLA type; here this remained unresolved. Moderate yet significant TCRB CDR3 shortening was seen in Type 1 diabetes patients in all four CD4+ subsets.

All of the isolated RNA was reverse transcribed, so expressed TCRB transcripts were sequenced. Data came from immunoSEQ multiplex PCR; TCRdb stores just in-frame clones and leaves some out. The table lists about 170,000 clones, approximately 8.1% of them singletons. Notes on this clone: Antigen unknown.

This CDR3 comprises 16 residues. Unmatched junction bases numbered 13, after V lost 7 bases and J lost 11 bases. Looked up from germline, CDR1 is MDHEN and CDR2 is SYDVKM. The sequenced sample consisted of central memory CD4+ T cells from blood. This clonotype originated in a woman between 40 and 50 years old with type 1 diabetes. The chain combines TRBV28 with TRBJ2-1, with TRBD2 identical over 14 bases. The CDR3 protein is CASNLGTSGGTMKQFF. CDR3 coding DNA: TGTGCCAGCAACCTCGGGACTAGCGGGGGAACAATGAAGCAGTTCTTC.